These 12 T cell receptor beta chains were sequenced from one sample in a study of neurological immune-mediated disorders. TCRdb reprocessed the 5' RACE reads via MiXCR and lists one record per CDR3 protein. This sample has approximately 84,000 distinct CDR3 sequences; around 4.5% occur once, and the top ten carry 5.7%. Noted time point: longitudinal time-point 3. The sequenced sample consisted of PBMCs. All receptors come from a woman aged 55-69 years with multiple sclerosis.

This clonotype showed up many times. The chain employs TRBV20-1 and TRBJ2-1; 12 bases are shared with TRBD2. This CDR3 contains 17 residues. V dropped 6 bases and J dropped 4; count of bases not matched to a gene: 13. Germline V gives CDR1 DFQATT, CDR2 SNEGSKA (reference sequence). The CDR3 region is CSAVPSGGAPPYNEQFF. In DNA, the CDR3 is TGCAGTGCAGTTCCTAGCGGGGGGGCCCCCCCTTACAATGAGCAGTTCTTC.

This clonotype appeared many times. The rearrangement uses TRBV28 and TRBJ1-6; D possibly corresponds to TRBD1 (5 bases). This CDR3 comprises 17 residues. CDR1 is MDHEN, CDR2 SYDVKM, per germline. Between the trimmed V and J ends, which lost 3 bases and 2 bases, there was a span of 14 bases. CDR3 bases: TGTGCCAGCAGTTTGATTCAGGGAAACACCTATAATTCACCCCTCCACTTT. Amino acids: CASSLIQGNTYNSPLHF.

The genes are TRBV20-1 and TRBJ1-4; no clear D gene. The V end lost 6 bases, the J end lost 8 bases, and 13 bases lay between the germline ends. CDR3 length equals 12 residues. The germline gives CDR1 DFQATT, CDR2 SNEGSKA (reference sequence). CDR3 amino acids: CSADRGAEKLFF. As DNA, the CDR3 is TGCAGTGCCGACCGGGGAGCGGAAAAACTGTTTTTT.

Only a few counts were recorded for this clonotype. The chain is built from TRBV19 and TRBJ1-6, with D unclear. The CDR3 loop spans 14 amino acids. V lost 7 bases to trimming and J lost 10 bases, with 17 bases between them. Germline lookup yields CDR1 LNHDA and CDR2 SQIVND (reference sequence). As DNA, the CDR3 is TGTGCCAGTACTAGGGAGGGAATCTCCTCACCCCTCCACTTT. It translates to CASTREGISSPLHF.

Ten or more counts support this clonotype. This sequence joins TRBV12-3 or TRBV12-4 and TRBJ2-3; D gene uncertain. V lost 3 bases and J lost 0, with 10 bases in between. The CDR3 is 15 amino acids. CDR3 residues: CASSFRRSSTDTQYF. As DNA, the CDR3 is TGTGCCAGCAGTTTCCGCCGGTCTAGCACAGATACGCAGTATTTT.

This clonotype was seen many times. The J gene is TRBJ1-5, the V gene TRBV7-8, with D possibly TRBD1 on 5 matching bases. Germline V CDR1 and CDR2: SGHVS, FQNEAQ. This CDR3 is 15 amino acids long. V lost 5 bases to trimming and J lost 3 bases, with 14 bases between them. The CDR3 protein is CASSDRDSDNQPQHF. As DNA, the CDR3 is TGTGCCAGCAGCGACCGGGACTCCGACAATCAGCCCCAGCATTTT.

This clonotype was recorded many times. CDR3 DNA: TGCGCCAGCAGCTTGGCCATCCAAGAGACCCAGTACTTC. Protein: CASSLAIQETQYF. The chain carries TRBV5-1 and TRBJ2-5; D is undetermined. The CDR3 spans 13 residues. Germline V CDR1 and CDR2: SGHRS, YFSETQ. V lost 0 bases and J lost 1, with 4 bases in between.

In this sample, this clonotype turned up many times. This chain connects TRBV28 to TRBJ2-1; 7 nucleotides match TRBD1. With V trimmed by 8 bases and J by 6 bases, 7 bases remained unmatched. This CDR3 is built from 13 residues. Germline V gives CDR1 MDHEN, CDR2 SYDVKM. The CDR3 is CASVRQGLNEQFF. The CDR3 nucleotides read TGTGCCAGCGTGCGACAGGGTCTCAATGAGCAGTTCTTC.

This clonotype was counted at least ten times. V and J are TRBV7-6 and TRBJ2-3; 7 bases map to TRBD2. The V gene's germline CDR1 is SGHVS and CDR2 FNYEAQ. CDR3 length: 15 amino acids. Losses at the gene ends were 0 bases for V and 2 bases for J; bases not matched to a gene: 2. The CDR3 sequence is CASSLAGGFTDTQYF. The CDR3, as DNA: TGTGCCAGCAGCTTAGCGGGGGGGTTCACAGATACGCAGTATTTT.

This clonotype was seen at least ten times. V gene TRBV9 combines with J gene TRBJ1-2, with 7 bases matching TRBD1. The V segment lost 0 bases and the J segment 1 base; nucleotides outside the gene matches: 6. This CDR3 has 16 residues. Germline-derived CDR1 and CDR2 are SGDLS and YYNGEE. The CDR3 region is CASSVAGQRINYGYTF. The CDR3 DNA follows: TGTGCCAGCAGCGTAGCGGGACAGAGGATTAACTATGGCTACACCTTC. Full variable domain (rest looked up from reference TRBV9 and TRBJ1-2): DSGVTQTPKHLITATGQRVTLRCSPRSGDLSVYWYQQSLDQGLQFLIQYYNGEERAKGNILERFSAQQFPDLHSELNLSSLELGDSALYFCASSVAGQRINYGYTFGSGTRLTVV.

This clonotype was found many times. V is TRBV15 and J is TRBJ1-2; D not resolved. The CDR3 is made up of 15 amino acids. Per the germline V gene, CDR1 is LNHNV and CDR2 is YYDKDF (reference sequence). V lost 0 bases, J lost 0 bases, and 8 bases lay in between. CDR3 in amino acids: CATSRDMGSNYGYTF. In nucleotides, the CDR3 is TGTGCCACCAGCAGAGACATGGGGTCTAACTATGGCTACACCTTC.

This clonotype was detected many times. The V and J genes are TRBV18 and TRBJ2-7; 8 bases map to TRBD1. Germline assignment: CDR1 KGHSH and CDR2 LQKENI. The trim removed 3 bases at V and 7 bases at J, leaving 11 bases unmatched. The CDR3 runs 15 residues. CDR3 amino acids: CASSPKQGAFEEQYF. The CDR3 DNA is TGTGCCAGCTCACCTAAGCAGGGGGCCTTTGAGGAGCAGTACTTC.